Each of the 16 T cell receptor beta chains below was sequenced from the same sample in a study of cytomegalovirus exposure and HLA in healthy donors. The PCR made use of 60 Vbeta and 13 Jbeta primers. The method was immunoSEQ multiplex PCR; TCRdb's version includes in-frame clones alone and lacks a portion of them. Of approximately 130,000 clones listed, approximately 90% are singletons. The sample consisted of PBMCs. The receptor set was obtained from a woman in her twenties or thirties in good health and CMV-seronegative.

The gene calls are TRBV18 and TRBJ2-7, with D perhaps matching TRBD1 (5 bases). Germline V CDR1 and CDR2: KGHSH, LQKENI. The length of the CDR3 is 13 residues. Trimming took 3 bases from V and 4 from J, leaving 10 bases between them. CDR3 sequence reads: CASSPWSGYEQYF. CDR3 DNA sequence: TGTGCCAGCTCACCCTGGTCAGGGTACGAGCAGTACTTC.

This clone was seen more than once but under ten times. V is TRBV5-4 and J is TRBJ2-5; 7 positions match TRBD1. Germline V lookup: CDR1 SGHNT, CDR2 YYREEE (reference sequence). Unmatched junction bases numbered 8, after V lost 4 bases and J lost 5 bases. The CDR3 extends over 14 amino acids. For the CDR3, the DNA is TGTGCCAGCAGCAGACAGGGCTCCATTGAGACCCAGTACTTC. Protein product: CASSRQGSIETQYF.

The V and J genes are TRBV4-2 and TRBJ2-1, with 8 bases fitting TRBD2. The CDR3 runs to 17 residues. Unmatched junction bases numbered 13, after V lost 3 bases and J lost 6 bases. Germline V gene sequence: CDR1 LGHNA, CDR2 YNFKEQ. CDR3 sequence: CASSQDILAAFFNEQFF. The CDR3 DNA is TGTGCCAGCAGCCAGGACATACTAGCGGCATTCTTCAATGAGCAGTTCTTC.

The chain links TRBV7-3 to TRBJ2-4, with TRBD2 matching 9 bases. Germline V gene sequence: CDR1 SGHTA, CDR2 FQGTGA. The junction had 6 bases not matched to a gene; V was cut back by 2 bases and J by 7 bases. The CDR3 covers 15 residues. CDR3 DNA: TGTGCCAGCAGCTTAGATGGCGGGAGGGGGAACATTCAGTACTTC. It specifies CASSLDGGRGNIQYF.

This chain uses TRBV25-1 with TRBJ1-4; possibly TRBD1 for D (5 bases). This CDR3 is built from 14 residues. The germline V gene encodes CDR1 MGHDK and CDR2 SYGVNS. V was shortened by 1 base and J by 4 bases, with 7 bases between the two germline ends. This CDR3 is CASSESRDNEKLFF. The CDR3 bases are TGTGCCAGCAGTGAATCCAGGGATAATGAAAAACTGTTTTTT.

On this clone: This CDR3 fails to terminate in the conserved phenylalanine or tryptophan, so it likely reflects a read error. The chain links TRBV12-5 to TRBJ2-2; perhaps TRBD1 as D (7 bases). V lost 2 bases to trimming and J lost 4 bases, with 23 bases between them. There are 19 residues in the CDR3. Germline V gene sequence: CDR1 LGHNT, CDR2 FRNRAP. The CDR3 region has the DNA TGTGCTAGTGGTTTGTTGTGGGACAGCGGGTCCTCTAGCACCGGGGAGCTGTTTCTT. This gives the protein CASGLLWDSGSSSTGELFL.

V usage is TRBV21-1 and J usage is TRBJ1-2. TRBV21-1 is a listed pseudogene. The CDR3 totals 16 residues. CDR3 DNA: TGTGCCAGCAGCAAAGAAAGGCGGCCGCCTAACTATGGCTACACCTTC. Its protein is CASSKERRPPNYGYTF.

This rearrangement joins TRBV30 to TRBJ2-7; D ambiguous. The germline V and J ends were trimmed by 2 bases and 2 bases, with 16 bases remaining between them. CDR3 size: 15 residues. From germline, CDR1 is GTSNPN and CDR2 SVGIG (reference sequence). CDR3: CAWSRWPGIPYEQYF. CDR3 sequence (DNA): TGTGCCTGGAGTAGGTGGCCAGGAATACCCTACGAGCAGTACTTC. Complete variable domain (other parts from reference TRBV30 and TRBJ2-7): SQTIHQWPATLVQPVGSPLSLECTVEGTSNPNLYWYRQAAGRGLQLLFYSVGIGQISSEVPQNLSASRPQDRQFILSSKKLLLSDSGFYLCAWSRWPGIPYEQYFGPGTRLTVT.

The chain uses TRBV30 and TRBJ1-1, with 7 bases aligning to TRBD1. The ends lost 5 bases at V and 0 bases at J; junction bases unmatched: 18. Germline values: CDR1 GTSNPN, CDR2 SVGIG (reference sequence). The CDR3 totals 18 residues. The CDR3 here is CAWLPGQTTYFMNTEAFF. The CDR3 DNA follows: TGTGCCTGGTTACCGGGACAGACGACTTATTTCATGAACACTGAAGCTTTCTTT.

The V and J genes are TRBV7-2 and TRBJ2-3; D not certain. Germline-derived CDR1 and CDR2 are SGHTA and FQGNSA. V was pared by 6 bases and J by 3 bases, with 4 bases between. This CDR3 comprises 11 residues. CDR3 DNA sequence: TGTGCCAGCAGAATAACAGATACGCAGTATTTT. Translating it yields CASRITDTQYF. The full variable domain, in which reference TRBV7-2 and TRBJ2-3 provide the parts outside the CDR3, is GAGVSQSPSNKVTEKGKDVELRCDPISGHTALYWYRQSLGQGLEFLIYFQGNSAPDKSGLPSDRFSAERTGGSVSTLTIQRTQQEDSAVYLCASRITDTQYFGPGTRLTVL.

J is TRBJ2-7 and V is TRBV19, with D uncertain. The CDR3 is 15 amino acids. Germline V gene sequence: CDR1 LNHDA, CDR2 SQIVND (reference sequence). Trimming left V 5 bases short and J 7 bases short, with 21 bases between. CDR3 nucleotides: TGTGCCAGTAGTCCAGTTGGCGGATCCCCTGGGGAGCAGTACTTC. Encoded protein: CASSPVGGSPGEQYF.

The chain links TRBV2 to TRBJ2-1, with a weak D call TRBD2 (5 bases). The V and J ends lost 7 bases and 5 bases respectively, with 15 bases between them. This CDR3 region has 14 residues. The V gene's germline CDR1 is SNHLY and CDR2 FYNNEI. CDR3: CASKRAAINNEQFF. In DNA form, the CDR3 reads TGTGCCAGCAAACGAGCGGCGATAAACAATGAGCAGTTCTTC.

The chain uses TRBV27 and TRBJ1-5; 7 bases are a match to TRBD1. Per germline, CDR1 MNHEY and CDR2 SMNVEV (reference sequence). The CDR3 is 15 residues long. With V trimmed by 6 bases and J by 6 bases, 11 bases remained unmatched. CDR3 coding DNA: TGTGCCAGCAGGAGACAGGGTAATCCAGTTCAGCCCCAGCATTTT. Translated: CASRRQGNPVQPQHF.

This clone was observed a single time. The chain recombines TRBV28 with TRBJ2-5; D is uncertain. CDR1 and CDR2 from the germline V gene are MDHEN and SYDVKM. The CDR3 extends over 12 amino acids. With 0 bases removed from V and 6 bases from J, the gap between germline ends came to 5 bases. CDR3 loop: CASSLWAQTQYF. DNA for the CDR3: TGTGCCAGCAGTTTATGGGCTCAGACCCAGTACTTC.

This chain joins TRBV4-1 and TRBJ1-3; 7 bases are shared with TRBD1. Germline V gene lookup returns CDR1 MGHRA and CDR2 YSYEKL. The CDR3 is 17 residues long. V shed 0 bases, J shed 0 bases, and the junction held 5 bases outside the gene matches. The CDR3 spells CASSQEYRGLSGNTIYF. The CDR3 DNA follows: TGCGCCAGCAGCCAAGAGTACAGGGGCCTCTCTGGAAACACCATATATTTT.

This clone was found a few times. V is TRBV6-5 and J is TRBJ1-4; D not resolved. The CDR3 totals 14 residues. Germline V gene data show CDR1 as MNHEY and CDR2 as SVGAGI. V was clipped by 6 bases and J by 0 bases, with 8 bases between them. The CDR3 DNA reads TGTGCCAGCAGGGGCATTACAACTAATGAAAAACTGTTTTTT. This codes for CASRGITTNEKLFF.